This TCR beta chain was obtained from a study of CD8+ T cells in alopecia areata. The authors extracted RNA and reverse transcribed it into cDNA as the sequencing template. Data came from immunoSEQ multiplex PCR; TCRdb stores just in-frame clones and leaves some out. The repertoire holds 90,000 to 100,000 clones, with roughly three fifths as singletons. Noted treatment: oral pan-JAK inhibitor, 5-10 mg twice daily. CD4+ and CD8+ T cells were sorted from PBMCs. The CDR3 loop spans 16 amino acids. Per germline, CDR1 MNHEY and CDR2 SMNVEV (reference sequence). V lost 4 bases and J 1 base, leaving 15 bases between the germline ends. In its sample, this clone was seen once.

The chain links TRBV27 to TRBJ2-3, with D perhaps matching TRBD1 (5 bases). Sequenced material: CD8+ T cells sorted from blood, taken at week 4, from a patient treated with tofacitinib. The receptor's source is a human donor with alopecia areata. CDR3 loop: CASSSPRTLRTDTQYF. CDR3 in DNA: TGTGCCAGCAGTTCCCCGAGGACACTACGCACAGATACGCAGTATTTT.